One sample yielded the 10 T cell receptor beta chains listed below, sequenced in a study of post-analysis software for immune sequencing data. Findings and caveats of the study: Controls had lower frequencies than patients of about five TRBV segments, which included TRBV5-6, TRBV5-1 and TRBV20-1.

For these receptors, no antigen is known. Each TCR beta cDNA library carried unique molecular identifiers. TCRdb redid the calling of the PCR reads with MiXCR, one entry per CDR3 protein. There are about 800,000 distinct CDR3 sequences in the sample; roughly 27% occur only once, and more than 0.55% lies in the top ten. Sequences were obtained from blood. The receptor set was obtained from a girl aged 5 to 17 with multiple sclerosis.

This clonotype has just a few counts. The CDR3 DNA follows: TGTGCCAGCAGTGCTTCCAGTGGACTAGCGGGAGGGCGGGCCTACGAGCAGTACTTC. Translating it yields CASSASSGLAGGRAYEQYF. The V and J genes are TRBV6-2 or TRBV6-3 and TRBJ2-7, with TRBD2 identical over 15 bases. V gave up 5 bases and J gave up 2 bases; unmatched junction bases: 13. The CDR3 has 19 residues. In germline, CDR1 is MNHEY, CDR2 SVGEGT.

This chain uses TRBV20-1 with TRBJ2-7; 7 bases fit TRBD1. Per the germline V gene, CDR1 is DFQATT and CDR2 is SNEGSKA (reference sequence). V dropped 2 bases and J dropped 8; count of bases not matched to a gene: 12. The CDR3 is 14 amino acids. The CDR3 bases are TGCAGTGCTAGACAGGGGGATATCTCGTACAAGCAGTACTTC. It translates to CSARQGDISYKQYF.

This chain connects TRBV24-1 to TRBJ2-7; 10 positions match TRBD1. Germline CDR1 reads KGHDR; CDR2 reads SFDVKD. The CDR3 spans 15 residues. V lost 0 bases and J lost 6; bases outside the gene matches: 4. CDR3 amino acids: CATSDLRDRGGEQYV. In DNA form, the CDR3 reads TGTGCCACCAGTGATTTGCGGGACAGGGGTGGCGAGCAGTACGTC.

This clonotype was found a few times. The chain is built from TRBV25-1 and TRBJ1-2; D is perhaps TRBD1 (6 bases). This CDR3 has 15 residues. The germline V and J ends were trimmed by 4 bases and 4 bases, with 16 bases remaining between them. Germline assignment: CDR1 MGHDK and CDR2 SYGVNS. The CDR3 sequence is CASSADRPQSYGYTF. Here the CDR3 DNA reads TGTGCCAGCAGTGCGGACAGACCTCAATCCTATGGCTACACCTTC.

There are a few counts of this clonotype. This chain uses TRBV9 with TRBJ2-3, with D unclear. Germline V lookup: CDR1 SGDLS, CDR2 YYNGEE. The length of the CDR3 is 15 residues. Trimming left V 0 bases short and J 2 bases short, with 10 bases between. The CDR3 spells CASSVASPYTDTQYF. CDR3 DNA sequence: TGTGCCAGCAGCGTAGCTAGTCCCTACACAGATACGCAGTATTTT.

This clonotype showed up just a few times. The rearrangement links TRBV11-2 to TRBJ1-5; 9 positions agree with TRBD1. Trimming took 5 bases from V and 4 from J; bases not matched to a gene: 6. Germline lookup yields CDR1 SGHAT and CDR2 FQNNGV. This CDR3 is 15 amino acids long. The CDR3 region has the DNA TGTGCCAGCAGCACCGGGACAGGGCCTAATCAGCCCCAGCATTTT. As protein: CASSTGTGPNQPQHF.

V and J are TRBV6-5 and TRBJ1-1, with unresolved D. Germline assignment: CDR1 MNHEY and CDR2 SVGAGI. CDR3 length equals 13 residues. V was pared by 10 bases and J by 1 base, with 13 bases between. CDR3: CATKGAENTEAFF. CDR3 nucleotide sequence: TGTGCCACCAAGGGAGCGGAGAACACTGAAGCTTTCTTT.

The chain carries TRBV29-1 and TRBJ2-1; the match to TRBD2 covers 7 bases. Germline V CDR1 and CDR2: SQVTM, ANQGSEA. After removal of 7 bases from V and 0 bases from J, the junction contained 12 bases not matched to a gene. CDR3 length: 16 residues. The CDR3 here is CSGVAGLLSSYNEQFF. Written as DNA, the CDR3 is TGCAGCGGTGTAGCGGGCCTATTAAGCTCCTACAATGAGCAGTTCTTC.

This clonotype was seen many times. This chain's CDR3 is CSARGAGYTGELFF. CDR3 nucleotide sequence: TGCAGTGCTAGAGGGGCAGGGTACACCGGGGAGCTGTTTTTT. V and J are TRBV20-1 and TRBJ2-2; possibly TRBD1 for D (5 bases). CDR3 length equals 14 residues. The V and J ends lost 1 base and 3 bases respectively, with 9 bases between them. Per germline, CDR1 DFQATT and CDR2 SNEGSKA (reference sequence).

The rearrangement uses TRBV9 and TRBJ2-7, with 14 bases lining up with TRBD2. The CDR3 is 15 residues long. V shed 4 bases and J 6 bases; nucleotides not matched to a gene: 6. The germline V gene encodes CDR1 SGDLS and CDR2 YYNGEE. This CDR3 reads CASSNSGTSGSEQYF. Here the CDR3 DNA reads TGTGCCAGCAGCAACTCCGGGACTAGCGGGAGCGAGCAGTACTTC.